The T cell receptor (beta chain) described here comes from a study of T-cell reconstitution after alpha-beta-depleted transplantation in children. Using unique molecular identifiers, the investigators prepared the TCRbeta library. TCRdb re-derived calls from the PCR reads in MiXCR, one entry per CDR3 protein. Among about 610,000 distinct CDR3 sequences listed, under 12% were seen once. The ends were cut back, 7 bases at V and 0 bases at J, with 16 bases in the middle. Germline lookup yields CDR1 SGHTA and CDR2 FQGNSA. The CDR3 totals 15 residues. This chain joins TRBV7-2 and TRBJ2-7; D unresolved. The sequencing here drew on PBMCs from the stem cell graft donor, taken from the stem cell graft. The origin of this receptor is a human donor who donated a stem cell graft to a child with acute myeloid leukemia. The CDR3 nucleotides read TGTGCCAGCAACCCTTACGGGTTAGGCTCCTACGAGCAGTACTTC. This sequence encodes CASNPYGLGSYEQYF.